The 30 T cell receptor beta chains below were found in one sample sequenced in a study of PD-L1 blockade in urothelial cancer (dated by TCRdb to 2015 to 2018). The library was generated by the immunoSEQ multiplex PCR assay. Imported from immuneACCESS, the table was reduced by TCRdb to in-frame sequences with V and J called. These copies leave out some clones; in studies compared against another copy, an unresolved V gene accounts for under half, and the cause of the remainder is not known. The sample data list approximately 100,000 clones, and under 85% of these were observed just once. The ten top clones hold 2% to 2.5% of the sample. The sequenced sample was PBMCs, obtained around atezolizumab (anti-PD-L1) treatment. These receptors came from a man aged 50-60 years with urothelial cancer.

The chain is built from TRBV28 and TRBJ2-7; 9 nucleotides agree with TRBD1. This CDR3 region has 13 residues. J gave up 6 bases and V 6 bases, and 6 bases lay outside the gene matches. Germline CDR1 reads MDHEN; CDR2 reads SYDVKM. The CDR3 region has the DNA TGTGCCAGCAGGGACAGGGGAATACGCGAGCAGTACTTC. Its protein is CASRDRGIREQYF.

The chain has TRBV2 and TRBJ2-3; 8 nucleotides agree with TRBD1. This CDR3 comprises 14 residues. Germline CDR1 and CDR2: SNHLY and FYNNEI. The junction had 8 bases not matched to a gene; V was cut back by 11 bases and J by 1 base. The CDR3 DNA is TGTGCCTTTAGACAGGGGTCAGGCACAGATACGCAGTATTTT. This gives the protein CAFRQGSGTDTQYF.

This rearrangement joins TRBV7-3 to TRBJ2-3, with D maybe TRBD1 (7 bases). The CDR3 loop spans 15 amino acids. Germline-derived CDR1 and CDR2 are SGHTA and FQGTGA. Trimming left V 4 bases short and J 3 bases short, with 14 bases between. CDR3 region: CASSSQGGITDTQYF. The CDR3 nucleotides are TGTGCCAGCAGCTCGCAGGGGGGAATAACAGATACGCAGTATTTT.

V is TRBV19 and J is TRBJ1-5; 7 bases agree with TRBD1. The germline V gene has CDR1 LNHDA and CDR2 SQIVND (reference sequence). The CDR3 consists of 12 residues. With 7 bases clipped from V and 5 bases from J, the junction kept 2 bases outside the gene matches. CDR3 in amino acids: CASTQGYQPQHF. The CDR3 nucleotides are TGTGCCAGTACACAGGGGTATCAGCCCCAGCATTTT.

V usage is TRBV18 and J usage is TRBJ2-1; 8 nucleotides line up with TRBD2. CDR3 length equals 16 residues. With 4 bases clipped from V and 10 bases from J, the junction kept 15 bases outside the gene matches. Germline CDR1 is KGHSH and CDR2 is LQKENI. The CDR3 coding sequence is TGTGCCAGCTCACGACAGCGGGGGCGGGAGTATGGCGAGCAGTTCTTC. The encoded protein is CASSRQRGREYGEQFF.

The chain joins TRBV5-4 to TRBJ2-5; a weak D match, TRBD1 (5 bases). The CDR3 runs 14 residues. The germline gives CDR1 SGHNT, CDR2 YYREEE (reference sequence). V shed 2 bases and J shed 5 bases, with 13 bases lying between them. CDR3: CASSFGAGQETQYF. The CDR3 DNA reads TGTGCCAGCAGCTTTGGGGCAGGGCAGGAGACCCAGTACTTC.

This rearrangement joins TRBV5-1 to TRBJ1-4; TRBD1 matches at 10 bases. V shed 4 bases, J shed 6 bases, and the junction held 6 bases outside the gene matches. The CDR3 is 15 residues long. Germline V gene sequence: CDR1 SGHRS, CDR2 YFSETQ. The CDR3 here is CASSVTGGGYEKLFF. The CDR3 DNA reads TGCGCCAGCAGCGTGACAGGGGGCGGTTATGAAAAACTGTTTTTT.

CDR3 sequence reads: CASSLPAGGLSEQYF. Here the CDR3 DNA reads TGTGCCAGCAGCTTACCCGCGGGAGGATTGTCCGAGCAGTACTTC. This chain uses TRBV11-2 with TRBJ2-7; 8 nucleotides match TRBD2. Germline-derived CDR1 and CDR2 are SGHAT and FQNNGV. The CDR3 consists of 15 residues. V trimming: 2 bases; J trimming: 6 bases; junction bases outside the gene matches: 9.

The rearrangement joins TRBV7-8 to TRBJ2-7; D is ambiguous. Trimming left V 4 bases short and J 5 bases short, with 15 bases between. Germline CDR1 reads SGHVS; CDR2 reads FQNEAQ. The CDR3 length is 14 residues. CDR3 nucleotides: TGTGCCAGCAGCTCTGACAACCAATTAAACGAGCAGTACTTC. Translation gives CASSSDNQLNEQYF.

This clone was found many times. The chain employs TRBV19 and TRBJ1-5, with D tentatively TRBD1 (5 bases). The germline CDR1 and CDR2 sequences are LNHDA and SQIVND (reference sequence). V lost 3 bases and J lost 11, with 14 bases in between. CDR3 length equals 13 residues. As DNA, the CDR3 is TGTGCCAGTAGTATCGAATTGCAGGGTGCCCAGCATTTT. It is translated as CASSIELQGAQHF.

This sequence joins TRBV7-9 and TRBJ2-7; D not certain. The CDR3 has 13 amino acids. V was trimmed by 2 bases and J by 2 bases, leaving 7 bases between them. From germline, CDR1 is SEHNR and CDR2 FQNEAQ (reference sequence). The CDR3 protein is CASSLSGTYEQYF. The CDR3 DNA reads as TGTGCCAGCAGCTTATCAGGAACCTACGAGCAGTACTTC. The entire variable domain, with the rest obtained from reference TRBV7-9 and TRBJ2-7, is as follows: DTGVSQNPRHKITKRGQNVTFRCDPISEHNRLYWYRQTLGQGPEFLTYFQNEAQLEKSRLLSDRFSAERPKGSFSTLEIQRTEQGDSAMYLCASSLSGTYEQYFGPGTRLTVT.

V and J are TRBV5-1 and TRBJ2-5; possible D gene TRBD1, 6 bases. Between the trimmed V and J ends, which lost 0 bases and 1 base, there was a span of 10 bases. The CDR3 is made up of 15 amino acids. Germline values: CDR1 SGHRS, CDR2 YFSETQ. The CDR3 coding sequence is TGCGCCAGCAGCTTGGGAACAGGGATCCAAGAGACCCAGTACTTC. Translation gives CASSLGTGIQETQYF.

The CDR3: CASGGMVAAMQETQYF. The DNA for the CDR3 is TGTGCCAGCGGGGGTATGGTAGCGGCAATGCAAGAGACCCAGTACTTC. The chain has TRBV28 and TRBJ2-5; tentative D call: TRBD2 (6 bases). Germline CDR1 and CDR2: MDHEN and SYDVKM. CDR3 length: 16 residues. V lost 8 bases, J lost 2 bases, and 21 bases lay in between.

The table lists this clone with a count of one. The rearrangement links TRBV5-1 to TRBJ2-4; TRBD2 matches at 8 bases. Germline values: CDR1 SGHRS, CDR2 YFSETQ. This CDR3 has 20 amino acids. J was trimmed by 0 bases and V by 3 bases; bases with no gene match: 17. CDR3 residues: CASSSRPTSGGGLAKNIQYF. CDR3 DNA sequence: TGCGCCAGCAGCTCCCGCCCTACGTCGGGGGGGGGCCTAGCCAAAAACATTCAGTACTTC.

The V call is TRBV28, the J call TRBJ1-1; D is uncertain. Germline CDR1 reads MDHEN; CDR2 reads SYDVKM. Trimming took 7 bases from V and 5 from J, leaving 17 bases between them. The CDR3 is made up of 14 amino acids. The CDR3 DNA reads as TGTGCCAGCACTCTAAGACTAGGGAATACTGAAGCTTTCTTT. This encodes CASTLRLGNTEAFF.

The rearrangement joins TRBV28 to TRBJ1-2; 8 positions match TRBD1. The CDR3 has 12 amino acids. The V segment lost 6 bases and the J segment 7 bases; nucleotides outside the gene matches: 4. Germline loops: CDR1 MDHEN, CDR2 SYDVKM. As DNA, the CDR3 is TGTGCCAGCAGCGCCACAGGGGGTGGCTACACCTTC. Translating gives CASSATGGGYTF.

The rearrangement joins TRBV19 to TRBJ1-2; 7 bases agree with TRBD1. The germline gives CDR1 LNHDA, CDR2 SQIVND (reference sequence). The V segment lost 6 bases and the J segment 8 bases; nucleotides outside the gene matches: 9. This CDR3 is 13 amino acids long. The CDR3 coding sequence is TGTGCCAGTAGGGTCCGGGACAGTCCCGGCTACACCTTC. It translates to CASRVRDSPGYTF.

J is TRBJ2-1 and V is TRBV5-1, with D possibly matching TRBD2 (6 bases). Germline CDR1 reads SGHRS; CDR2 reads YFSETQ. The V gene lost 1 base and the J gene lost 0 bases, with 14 bases spanning the gap. The CDR3 is 17 amino acids. CDR3 DNA: TGCGCCAGCAGCTTGAGGGCGGGATTCCGCTCCTACAATGAGCAGTTCTTC. Its translation: CASSLRAGFRSYNEQFF.

The chain has TRBV19 and TRBJ2-5; 7 bases are shared with TRBD1. V trimming: 3 bases; J trimming: 2 bases; junction bases outside the gene matches: 6. CDR1 and CDR2 (germline): LNHDA, SQIVND (reference sequence). The CDR3 length is 15 residues. Written as DNA, the CDR3 is TGTGCCAGTAGTATTATGTCGGGACAGCAAGAGACCCAGTACTTC. The encoded protein is CASSIMSGQQETQYF. Full variable domain (rest looked up from reference TRBV19 and TRBJ2-5): DGGITQSPKYLFRKEGQNVTLSCEQNLNHDAMYWYRQDPGQGLRLIYYSQIVNDFQKGDIAEGYSVSREKKESFPLTVTSAQKNPTAFYLCASSIMSGQQETQYFGPGTRLLVL.

The chain links TRBV4-1 to TRBJ2-1; 9 bases are shared with TRBD2. Per germline, CDR1 MGHRA and CDR2 YSYEKL. V dropped 0 bases and J dropped 4; count of bases not matched to a gene: 19. The CDR3 is 21 amino acids. The DNA of the CDR3 is TGCGCCAGCAGCCAAGATTCAGGGACCCTTCTAGCGGGATACGGGTACAATGAGCAGTTCTTC. This encodes CASSQDSGTLLAGYGYNEQFF.

The chain joins TRBV7-9 to TRBJ1-2; weak D call: TRBD1 (6 bases). Trimming cost V 5 bases and J 1 base, with 11 bases left between them. The germline V gene has CDR1 SEHNR and CDR2 FQNEAQ (reference sequence). The CDR3 covers 14 residues. CDR3 region: CASSETGFNYGYTF. The CDR3 nucleotides read TGTGCCAGCAGCGAAACAGGGTTTAACTATGGCTACACCTTC.

This chain uses TRBV14 with TRBJ1-1; D unresolved. Germline values: CDR1 SGHDN, CDR2 FVKESK. Trimming took 5 bases from V and 1 from J, leaving 8 bases between them. The CDR3 spans 13 residues. CDR3 amino acids: CASSASGNTEAFF. The CDR3 nucleotides read TGTGCCAGCAGCGCATCAGGGAACACTGAAGCTTTCTTT.

The chain has TRBV5-1 and TRBJ2-2; TRBD1 is a possible D gene (6 bases). Germline V gene sequence: CDR1 SGHRS, CDR2 YFSETQ. V lost 4 bases and J lost 0, with 7 bases in between. CDR3 length: 14 residues. CDR3 coding DNA: TGCGCCAGCAGCGGGGACACGAACACCGGGGAGCTGTTTTTT. Its translation is CASSGDTNTGELFF.

V gene TRBV2 combines with J gene TRBJ1-5, with D perhaps TRBD1 (6 bases). The CDR3 totals 16 residues. Per the germline V gene, CDR1 is SNHLY and CDR2 is FYNNEI. The germline V and J ends were trimmed by 8 bases and 0 bases, with 17 bases remaining between them. The CDR3 region is CASCRLAGDSNQPQHF. The CDR3 nucleotides read TGTGCCAGCTGCCGCTTGGCAGGGGATAGCAATCAGCCCCAGCATTTT.

This clone was recorded only once. This chain uses TRBV7-2 with TRBJ2-1, with 9 bases that match TRBD1. Trimming took 5 bases from V and 2 from J; bases not matched to a gene: 7. Germline CDR1 is SGHTA and CDR2 is FQGNSA. The CDR3 is 16 residues long. DNA for the CDR3: TGTGCCAGCAGCAGGAGGACAGGGGCGGCCTACAATGAGCAGTTCTTC. Translating gives CASSRRTGAAYNEQFF.

V usage is TRBV7-2 and J usage is TRBJ1-6; D is ambiguous. The germline CDR1 and CDR2 sequences are SGHTA and FQGNSA. Trimming pared 5 bases from V and 7 bases from J, leaving 6 bases between. The CDR3 spans 12 residues. The CDR3 spells CASSRLNSPLHF. CDR3 DNA: TGTGCCAGCAGCCGACTGAATTCACCCCTCCACTTT.

The rearrangement joins TRBV18 to TRBJ2-7; D may be TRBD1 (5 bases). The CDR3 runs to 15 residues. In germline, CDR1 is KGHSH, CDR2 LQKENI. The V gene lost 3 bases and the J gene lost 6 bases, with 18 bases spanning the gap. CDR3: CASSPSRQGNSEQYF. The CDR3 DNA is TGTGCCAGCTCACCCAGTCGGCAGGGTAACTCCGAGCAGTACTTC.

This rearrangement joins TRBV7-9 to TRBJ2-7; 10 bases agree with TRBD2. The CDR3 loop spans 16 amino acids. V lost 5 bases and J lost 4; bases outside the gene matches: 11. Germline assignment: CDR1 SEHNR and CDR2 FQNEAQ (reference sequence). The CDR3 region is CASSLSPTSGMYEQYF. DNA of the CDR3: TGTGCCAGCAGCCTAAGCCCCACTAGCGGGATGTACGAGCAGTACTTC. Drawing the rest from reference TRBV7-9 and TRBJ2-7, the complete variable domain is DTGVSQNPRHKITKRGQNVTFRCDPISEHNRLYWYRQTLGQGPEFLTYFQNEAQLEKSRLLSDRFSAERPKGSFSTLEIQRTEQGDSAMYLCASSLSPTSGMYEQYFGPGTRLTVT.

The chain links TRBV19 to TRBJ1-1; 7 positions agree with TRBD1. The CDR3 spans 13 residues. The germline gives CDR1 LNHDA, CDR2 SQIVND (reference sequence). With V trimmed by 4 bases and J by 1 base, 0 bases remained unmatched. The CDR3 region has the DNA TGTGCCAGTAGTACAGGGGGGAACACTGAAGCTTTCTTT. Translation gives CASSTGGNTEAFF. Full variable domain (rest looked up from reference TRBV19 and TRBJ1-1): DGGITQSPKYLFRKEGQNVTLSCEQNLNHDAMYWYRQDPGQGLRLIYYSQIVNDFQKGDIAEGYSVSREKKESFPLTVTSAQKNPTAFYLCASSTGGNTEAFFGQGTRLTVV.

V and J are TRBV6-1 and TRBJ1-1; 7 positions match TRBD1. The J segment lost 4 bases and the V segment lost 8 bases, leaving 7 bases of the junction unmatched. This CDR3 contains 13 residues. Germline V gene data show CDR1 as MNHNS and CDR2 as SASEGT. The CDR3 spells CASARGVGTEAFF. CDR3 DNA: TGTGCCAGCGCCAGGGGGGTGGGCACTGAAGCTTTCTTT.